A single sample gave rise to the 19 T cell receptor beta chains below, sequenced in a study of spatial heterogeneity in lung cancer. Time point given: sample taken at primary tumor resection. In TCRdb, the 5' RACE reads were re-called with MiXCR into one record per CDR3 protein. The data hold more than 35,000 distinct CDR3 sequences, with around 5% observed a single time. The sample in question was PBMCs, obtained at surgery. These receptors were obtained from a female donor with early-stage non-small cell lung cancer.

This clonotype was counted many times. This chain uses TRBV27 with TRBJ2-7; maybe TRBD1 (6 bases). Between the trimmed V and J ends, which lost 5 bases and 5 bases, there was a span of 13 bases. The CDR3 is made up of 13 amino acids. Germline loops: CDR1 MNHEY, CDR2 SMNVEV (reference sequence). Written as DNA, the CDR3 is TGTGCCAGCAGTCCATACAGGGTAGACGAGCAGTACTTC. Encoded protein: CASSPYRVDEQYF.

This clonotype has more than one count but fewer than ten. The J gene is TRBJ2-3, the V gene TRBV9; the D gene is possibly TRBD2 (6 bases). The V gene lost 0 bases and the J gene lost 5 bases, with 13 bases spanning the gap. Germline loops: CDR1 SGDLS, CDR2 YYNGEE. The CDR3 length is 15 residues. CDR3 region: CASSVGGKGGDTQYF. In DNA, the CDR3 is TGTGCCAGCAGCGTAGGGGGGAAGGGAGGAGATACGCAGTATTTT.

This clonotype was picked up many times. The gene calls are TRBV20-1 and TRBJ1-5; D uncertain. CDR1 is DFQATT, CDR2 SNEGSKA, per germline (reference sequence). The V gene lost 5 bases and the J gene lost 8 bases, with 13 bases spanning the gap. This CDR3 spans 12 amino acids. CDR3 in amino acids: CSAPTWIKPQHF. The DNA of the CDR3 is TGCAGTGCTCCGACATGGATCAAGCCCCAGCATTTT.

This clonotype was seen repeatedly, ten times or more. V and J are TRBV10-3 and TRBJ2-2; tentative D call: TRBD1 (5 bases). Trimming removed 6 bases at V and 5 bases at J, with 7 bases between. Germline lookup yields CDR1 ENHRY and CDR2 SYGVKD. The CDR3 covers 12 residues. The DNA of the CDR3 is TGTGCCATCAGAACAGGAACCGGGGAGCTGTTTTTT. This sequence encodes CAIRTGTGELFF.

The chain carries TRBV20-1 and TRBJ2-5, with unresolved D. Germline V CDR1 and CDR2: DFQATT, SNEGSKA (reference sequence). This CDR3 is 11 amino acids long. Between the trimmed V and J ends, which lost 3 bases and 4 bases, there was a span of 6 bases. Written as DNA, the CDR3 is TGCAGTGCTAGTTTGGTAGAGACCCAGTACTTC. Its translation is CSASLVETQYF.

The V gene is TRBV6-1, the J gene TRBJ1-2, with D uncertain. Per the germline V gene, CDR1 is MNHNS and CDR2 is SASEGT. The V end lost 0 bases, the J end lost 4 bases, and 12 bases lay between the germline ends. The CDR3 consists of 15 residues. CDR3 nucleotides: TGTGCCAGCAGTGAAGCGCATCCCGCCCTCTATGGCTACACCTTC. This translates into CASSEAHPALYGYTF.

The table lists this clonotype with many counts. The chain has TRBV11-1 and TRBJ2-1; the D gene is possibly TRBD1 (5 bases). CDR1 is SGHAT, CDR2 FQDESV, per germline (reference sequence). The CDR3 extends over 15 amino acids. V was clipped by 3 bases and J by 5 bases, with 14 bases between them. DNA of the CDR3: TGTGCCAGCAGCTTCAGGCAGGGTACCCACAATGAGCAGTTCTTC. Amino acid sequence: CASSFRQGTHNEQFF.

This clonotype came up many times. The rearrangement links TRBV11-2 to TRBJ1-2, with 9 bases lining up with TRBD1. CDR1 and CDR2 from the germline V gene are SGHAT and FQNNGV. This CDR3 comprises 18 residues. Losses at the gene ends were 5 bases for V and 0 bases for J; bases not matched to a gene: 13. Written as DNA, the CDR3 is TGTGCCAGCAGCCCCGGACAGGGGCTGGGAAAAACTAACTATGGCTACACCTTC. Translated, it gives CASSPGQGLGKTNYGYTF. The variable domain in full, with the rest retrieved from reference TRBV11-2 and TRBJ1-2, is EAGVAQSPRYKIIEKRQSVAFWCNPISGHATLYWYQQILGQGPKLLIQFQNNGVVDDSQLPKDRFSAERLKGVDSTLKIQPAKLEDSAVYLCASSPGQGLGKTNYGYTFGSGTRLTVV.

This clonotype was recorded many times. The chain employs TRBV4-3 and TRBJ1-2; no clear D gene. The CDR3 spans 14 residues. Per germline, CDR1 LGHNA and CDR2 YSLEER. The V and J ends lost 4 bases and 0 bases respectively, with 9 bases between them. DNA of the CDR3: TGCGCCAGCAGCCCCATAACCTCTAACTATGGCTACACCTTC. Its translation: CASSPITSNYGYTF.

This clonotype has only a few counts. This sequence joins TRBV15 and TRBJ1-6; D not resolved. Trimming removed 4 bases at V and 3 bases at J, with 7 bases between. The CDR3 is 14 residues long. Germline V lookup: CDR1 LNHNV, CDR2 YYDKDF (reference sequence). In DNA form, the CDR3 reads TGTGCCACCAGCAAGATCGACTATAATTCACCCCTCCACTTT. Translated, it gives CATSKIDYNSPLHF.

A few counts support this clonotype. The CDR3 loop is CSARDQSWGSDEAFF. CDR3 in DNA: TGCAGTGCTAGAGATCAGTCCTGGGGGAGCGATGAAGCTTTCTTT. The chain combines TRBV20-1 with TRBJ1-1; tentatively, D is TRBD1 (5 bases). V was shortened by 0 bases and J by 7 bases, with 18 bases between the two germline ends. The CDR3 is 15 residues long. Germline V lookup: CDR1 DFQATT, CDR2 SNEGSKA (reference sequence).

This clonotype was counted at least ten times. This chain joins TRBV7-9 and TRBJ2-5, with D unclear. Germline V gene data show CDR1 as SEHNR and CDR2 as FQNEAQ (reference sequence). This CDR3 has 13 residues. Trimming removed 1 base from V and 3 bases from J, with 6 bases in between. The CDR3: CASSLDPEETQYF. CDR3 coding DNA: TGTGCCAGCAGCTTAGACCCCGAAGAGACCCAGTACTTC.

This clonotype was recorded many times. The chain has TRBV24-1 and TRBJ1-2; 12 nucleotides line up with TRBD1. The CDR3 runs to 13 residues. Germline V CDR1 and CDR2: KGHDR, SFDVKD. Trimming removed 10 bases from V and 8 bases from J; junction bases left unmatched: 7. The CDR3 sequence: CATEGTGGLGYTF. Here the CDR3 DNA reads TGTGCCACAGAAGGGACAGGGGGCTTGGGCTACACCTTC.

Many counts were recorded for this clonotype. This chain uses TRBV6-5 with TRBJ1-5, with D perhaps TRBD1 (5 bases). The CDR3 is made up of 14 amino acids. CDR1 MNHEY and CDR2 SVGAGI come from the germline V gene. Trimming shortened V by 6 bases and J by 6 bases, and 15 bases separated the two germline ends. CDR3 DNA sequence: TGTGCCAGCAGCCCCCAGGGTCCTACTCAGCCCCAGCATTTT. This encodes CASSPQGPTQPQHF.

For the CDR3, the DNA is TGCGCCAGCAGCTTGGATGGCAGACCTAGCACAGATACGCAGTATTTT. It codes for CASSLDGRPSTDTQYF. The chain is built from TRBV5-1 and TRBJ2-3, with D hard to call. Deletions cut 0 bases from V and 0 bases from J, with 11 bases between. Germline-derived CDR1 and CDR2 are SGHRS and YFSETQ. The CDR3 consists of 16 residues.

This clonotype has a count of ten or more. This rearrangement joins TRBV27 to TRBJ2-1, with D tentatively TRBD1 or TRBD2 (5 bases each). Germline assignment: CDR1 MNHEY and CDR2 SMNVEV (reference sequence). Trimming took off 3 bases at V and 8 bases at J, with 5 bases between the two ends. The CDR3 loop spans 11 amino acids. The CDR3 loop is CASSLGDEQFF. In DNA, the CDR3 is TGTGCCAGCAGTTTGGGGGATGAGCAGTTCTTC.

There are a few counts of this clonotype. The rearrangement uses TRBV27 and TRBJ2-3, with D perhaps given as TRBD1 or TRBD2 (5 bases each). The germline gives CDR1 MNHEY, CDR2 SMNVEV (reference sequence). V was trimmed by 0 bases and J by 0 bases, leaving 10 bases between them. CDR3 size: 16 residues. CDR3 loop: CASSLSGTSSTDTQYF. CDR3 bases: TGTGCCAGCAGTTTATCGGGGACGTCTAGCACAGATACGCAGTATTTT.

This clonotype was observed a handful of times. The rearrangement links TRBV7-8 to TRBJ1-2; 8 positions match TRBD1. The CDR3 contains 14 residues. J gave up 2 bases and V 3 bases, and 2 bases lay outside the gene matches. CDR1 is SGHVS, CDR2 FQNEAQ, per germline. In DNA form, the CDR3 reads TGTGCCAGCAGCTTGCGGACAGGGAACTATGGCTACACCTTC. It yields the protein CASSLRTGNYGYTF. Full variable domain (missing parts from reference TRBV7-8 and TRBJ1-2): GAGVSQSPRYKVAKRGQDVALRCDPISGHVSLFWYQQALGQGPEFLTYFQNEAQLDKSGLPSDRFFAERPEGSVSTLKIQRTQQEDSAVYLCASSLRTGNYGYTFGSGTRLTVV.

This clonotype was seen at least ten times. The chain recombines TRBV7-8 with TRBJ2-1; no definite D call. The V and J ends lost 3 bases and 1 base respectively, with 10 bases between them. The CDR3 extends over 15 amino acids. From germline, CDR1 is SGHVS and CDR2 FQNEAQ. The CDR3 is CASSLSGPSYNEQFF. CDR3 DNA sequence: TGTGCCAGCAGCTTGTCCGGCCCTTCCTACAATGAGCAGTTCTTC.